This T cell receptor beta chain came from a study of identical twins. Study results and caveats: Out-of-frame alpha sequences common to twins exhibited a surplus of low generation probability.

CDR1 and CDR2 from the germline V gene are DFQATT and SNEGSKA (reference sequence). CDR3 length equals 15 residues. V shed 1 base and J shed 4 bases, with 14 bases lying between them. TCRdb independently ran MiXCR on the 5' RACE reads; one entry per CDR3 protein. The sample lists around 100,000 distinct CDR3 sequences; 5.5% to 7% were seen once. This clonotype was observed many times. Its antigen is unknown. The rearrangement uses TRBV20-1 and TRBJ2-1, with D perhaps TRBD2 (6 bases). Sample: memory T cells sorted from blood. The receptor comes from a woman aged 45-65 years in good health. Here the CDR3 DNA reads TGCAGTGCTAGAGGGGACTCCCCTCTATACAATGAGCAGTTCTTC. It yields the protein CSARGDSPLYNEQFF.